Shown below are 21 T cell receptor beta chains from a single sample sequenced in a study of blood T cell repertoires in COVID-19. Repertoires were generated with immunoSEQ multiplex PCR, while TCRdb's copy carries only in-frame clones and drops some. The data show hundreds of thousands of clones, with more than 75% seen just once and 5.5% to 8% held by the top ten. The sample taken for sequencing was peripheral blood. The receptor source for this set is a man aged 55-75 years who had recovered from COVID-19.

In DNA, the CDR3 is TGTGCCTGGAAATTAAGGGGGGGATTTGAGGGGTATGAAAAACTGTTTTTT. Its translation is CAWKLRGGFEGYEKLFF. This chain connects TRBV30 to TRBJ1-4, with D possibly TRBD1 on 6 matching bases. This CDR3 comprises 17 residues. V dropped 4 bases and J dropped 6 bases, with 24 bases sitting between them. Germline V gives CDR1 GTSNPN, CDR2 SVGIG (reference sequence).

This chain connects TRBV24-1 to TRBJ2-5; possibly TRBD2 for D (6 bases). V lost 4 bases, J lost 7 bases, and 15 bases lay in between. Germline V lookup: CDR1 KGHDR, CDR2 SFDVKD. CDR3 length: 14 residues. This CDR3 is CATSDSPGAGTQYF. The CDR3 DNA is TGTGCCACCAGTGACTCCCCGGGAGCCGGGACCCAGTACTTC.

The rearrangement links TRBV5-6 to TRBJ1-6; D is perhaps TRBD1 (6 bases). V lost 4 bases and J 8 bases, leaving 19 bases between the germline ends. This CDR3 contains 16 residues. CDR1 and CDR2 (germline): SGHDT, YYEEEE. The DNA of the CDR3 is TGTGCCAGCAGCGGTCAAGGCAGGGGTTGGTATTCACCCCTCCACTTT. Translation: CASSGQGRGWYSPLHF.

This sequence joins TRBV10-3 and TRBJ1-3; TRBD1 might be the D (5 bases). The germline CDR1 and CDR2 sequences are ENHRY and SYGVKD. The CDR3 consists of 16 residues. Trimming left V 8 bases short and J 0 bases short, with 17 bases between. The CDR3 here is CAIGAQLFSSGNTIYF. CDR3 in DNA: TGTGCCATCGGGGCACAACTATTTTCCTCTGGAAACACCATATATTTT.

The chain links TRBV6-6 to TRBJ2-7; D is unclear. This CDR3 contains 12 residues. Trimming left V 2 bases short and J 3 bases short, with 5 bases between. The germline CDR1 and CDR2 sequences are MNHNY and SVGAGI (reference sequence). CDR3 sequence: CASSYDNYEQYF. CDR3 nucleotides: TGTGCCAGCAGTTACGACAACTACGAGCAGTACTTC.

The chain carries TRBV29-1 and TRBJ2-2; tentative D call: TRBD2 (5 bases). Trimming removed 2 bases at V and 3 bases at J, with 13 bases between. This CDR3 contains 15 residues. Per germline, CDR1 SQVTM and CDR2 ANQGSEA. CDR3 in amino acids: CSVESPPGDTGELFF. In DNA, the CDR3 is TGCAGCGTTGAATCCCCCCCCGGGGACACCGGGGAGCTGTTTTTT.

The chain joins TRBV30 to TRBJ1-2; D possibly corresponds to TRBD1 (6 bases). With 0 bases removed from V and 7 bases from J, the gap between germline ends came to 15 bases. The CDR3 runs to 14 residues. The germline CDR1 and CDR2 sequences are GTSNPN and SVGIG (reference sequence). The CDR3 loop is CAWSVGQGFGGYTF. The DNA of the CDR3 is TGTGCCTGGAGTGTGGGGCAGGGGTTTGGTGGCTACACCTTC.

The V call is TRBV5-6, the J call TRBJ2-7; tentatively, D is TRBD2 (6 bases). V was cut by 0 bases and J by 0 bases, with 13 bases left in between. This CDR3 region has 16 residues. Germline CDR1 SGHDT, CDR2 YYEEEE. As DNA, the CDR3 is TGTGCCAGCAGCTTGGCCGGAGGGGCACTCTCCTACGAGCAGTACTTC. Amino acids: CASSLAGGALSYEQYF.

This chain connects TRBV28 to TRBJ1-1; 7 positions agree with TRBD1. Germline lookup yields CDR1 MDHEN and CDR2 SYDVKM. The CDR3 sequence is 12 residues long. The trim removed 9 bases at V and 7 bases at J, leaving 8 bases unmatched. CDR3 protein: CASTSDRNEAFF. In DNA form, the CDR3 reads TGTGCCAGTACATCGGACAGGAATGAAGCTTTCTTT.

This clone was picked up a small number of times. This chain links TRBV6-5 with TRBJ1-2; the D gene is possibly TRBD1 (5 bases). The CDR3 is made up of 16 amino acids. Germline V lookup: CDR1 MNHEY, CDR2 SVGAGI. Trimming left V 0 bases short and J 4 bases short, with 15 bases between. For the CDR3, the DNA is TGTGCCAGCAGTTACTCGTATTCAGGGTTGGGCTATGGCTACACCTTC. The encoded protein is CASSYSYSGLGYGYTF.

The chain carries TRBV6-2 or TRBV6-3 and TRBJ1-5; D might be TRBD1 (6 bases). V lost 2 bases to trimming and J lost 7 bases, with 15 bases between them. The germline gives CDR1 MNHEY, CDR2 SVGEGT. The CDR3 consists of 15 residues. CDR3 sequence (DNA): TGTGCCAGCAGTTACGGGGCAGGGGTTGGACAGCCCCAGCATTTT. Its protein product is CASSYGAGVGQPQHF.

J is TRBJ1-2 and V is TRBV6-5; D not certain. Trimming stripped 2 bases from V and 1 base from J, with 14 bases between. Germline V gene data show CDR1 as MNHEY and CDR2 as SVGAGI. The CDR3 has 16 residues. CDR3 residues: CASSYDSSGVNYGYTF. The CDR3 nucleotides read TGTGCCAGCAGTTACGATTCCTCGGGTGTTAACTATGGCTACACCTTC.

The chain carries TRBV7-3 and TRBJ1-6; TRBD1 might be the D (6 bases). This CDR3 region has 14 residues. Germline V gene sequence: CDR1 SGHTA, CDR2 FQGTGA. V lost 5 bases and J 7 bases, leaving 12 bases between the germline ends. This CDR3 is CASSPGDRNSPLHF. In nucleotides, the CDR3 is TGTGCCAGCAGCCCAGGGGATCGGAATTCACCCCTCCACTTT. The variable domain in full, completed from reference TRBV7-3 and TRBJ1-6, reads GAGVSQTPSNKVTEKGKYVELRCDPISGHTALYWYRQSLGQGPEFLIYFQGTGAADDSGLPNDRFFAVRPEGSVSTLKIQRTERGDSAVYLCASSPGDRNSPLHFGNGTRLTVT.

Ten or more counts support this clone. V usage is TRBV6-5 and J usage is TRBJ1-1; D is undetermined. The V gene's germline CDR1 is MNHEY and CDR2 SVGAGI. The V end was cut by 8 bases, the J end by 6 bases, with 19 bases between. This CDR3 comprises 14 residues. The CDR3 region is CASRQRLTSAEAFF. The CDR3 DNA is TGTGCCAGCCGCCAGCGTCTCACATCGGCTGAAGCTTTCTTT.

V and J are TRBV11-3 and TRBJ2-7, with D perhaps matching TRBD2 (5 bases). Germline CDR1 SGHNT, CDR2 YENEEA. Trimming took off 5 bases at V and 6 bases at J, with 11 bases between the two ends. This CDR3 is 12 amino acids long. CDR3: CASSPPGIEQYF. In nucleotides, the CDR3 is TGTGCCAGCAGCCCCCCCGGGATCGAGCAGTACTTC.

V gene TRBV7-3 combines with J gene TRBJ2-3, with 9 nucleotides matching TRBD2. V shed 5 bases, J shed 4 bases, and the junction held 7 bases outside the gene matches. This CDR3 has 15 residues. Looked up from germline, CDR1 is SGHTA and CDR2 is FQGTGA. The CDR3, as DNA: TGTGCCAGCAGCGTAGCGGGAGAGGTTGCAGATACGCAGTATTTT. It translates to CASSVAGEVADTQYF.

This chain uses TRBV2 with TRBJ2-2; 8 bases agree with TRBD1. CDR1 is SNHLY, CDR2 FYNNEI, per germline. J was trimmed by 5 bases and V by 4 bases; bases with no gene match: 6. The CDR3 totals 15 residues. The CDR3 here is CASSAGQGRTGELFF. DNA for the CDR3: TGTGCCAGCAGTGCCGGACAGGGTAGAACCGGGGAGCTGTTTTTT.

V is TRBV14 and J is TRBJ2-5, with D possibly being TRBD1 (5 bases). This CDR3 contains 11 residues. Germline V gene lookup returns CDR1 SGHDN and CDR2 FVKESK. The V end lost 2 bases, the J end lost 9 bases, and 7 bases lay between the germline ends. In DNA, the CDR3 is TGTGCCAGCAGCCAACTAGGGGCCCAGTACTTC. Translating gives CASSQLGAQYF.

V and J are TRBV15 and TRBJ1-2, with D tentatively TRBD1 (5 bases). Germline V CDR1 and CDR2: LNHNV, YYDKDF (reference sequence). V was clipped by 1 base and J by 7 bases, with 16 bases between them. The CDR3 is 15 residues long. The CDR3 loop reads CATSRGGGAGLGYTF. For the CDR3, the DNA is TGTGCCACCAGCAGAGGGGGCGGTGCTGGGCTTGGCTACACCTTC.

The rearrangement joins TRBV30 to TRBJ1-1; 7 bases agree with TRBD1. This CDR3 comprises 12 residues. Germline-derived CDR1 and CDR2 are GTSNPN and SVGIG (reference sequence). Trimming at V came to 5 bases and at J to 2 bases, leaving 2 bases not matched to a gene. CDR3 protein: CAWGDSNTEAFF. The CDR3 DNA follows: TGTGCCTGGGGGGACAGTAACACTGAAGCTTTCTTT. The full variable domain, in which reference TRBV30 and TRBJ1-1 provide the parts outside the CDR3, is SQTIHQWPATLVQPVGSPLSLECTVEGTSNPNLYWYRQAAGRGLQLLFYSVGIGQISSEVPQNLSASRPQDRQFILSSKKLLLSDSGFYLCAWGDSNTEAFFGQGTRLTVV.

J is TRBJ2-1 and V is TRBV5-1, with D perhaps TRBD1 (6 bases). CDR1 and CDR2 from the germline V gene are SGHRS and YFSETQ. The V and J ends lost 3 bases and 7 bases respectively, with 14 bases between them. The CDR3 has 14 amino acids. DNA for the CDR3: TGCGCCAGCAGCTCCACAGGGTTCTGGAATGAGCAGTTCTTC. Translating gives CASSSTGFWNEQFF.